The clone carrying this T cell receptor beta chain was seen repeatedly, ten times or more. Antigen: not known. The DNA ends 3 residues before the CDR3 does, and the rest of the CDR3 is filled in from the germline J gene. This sample is part of a study of T cell clonality in common variable immunodeficiency. General observations from the study: TCRbeta clonality was increased in CVID versus healthy controls. Reportedly, TCR beta sequences from common variable immunodeficiency showed fewer deletions and N-nucleotide insertions. Fewer TCRbeta clones were shared among CVID subjects than controls.

TCRdb's copy holds only in-frame clones and misses some; the assay was immunoSEQ multiplex PCR. Sampling found about 81,000 clones, none seen once. The CDR3 is 15 residues long. The V gene's germline CDR1 is SGHDN and CDR2 FVKESK. V trimming: 0 bases; J trimming: 2 bases; junction bases outside the gene matches: 2. This receptor was obtained from a person aged 18 to 75 in good health. This chain joins TRBV14 and TRBJ2-7; 9 bases are shared with TRBD1. Input material: peripheral blood mononuclear cells. The CDR3 sequence is CASSQDGDRAYEQYF. The sequenced part of the CDR3 DNA is TGTGCCAGCAGCCAAGACGGGGACAGGGCCTACGAG.